This TCR beta chain came from a study of cytomegalovirus exposure and HLA in healthy donors. It was with 60 Vbeta and 13 Jbeta primers that the PCR ran. Data came from immunoSEQ multiplex PCR; TCRdb stores just in-frame clones and leaves some out. The data show roughly 130,000 clones, 80% to 85% seen once. About this clone: Its antigen is not identified.

Study-wide points: A previous analysis found most TCR beta V segments productive roughly 87% or roughly 30% of the time. Compared with the roughly 700-donor mean, an Asian-associated ancestry cluster reportedly had fewer N-insertions, according to a later analysis. A likely sequencing artifact accounted for one observed cluster of highly shared sequence variants.

The TCR sequence derives from a man in his thirties or forties in good health and CMV-seronegative. The material sequenced was PBMCs.

The CDR3 coding sequence is TGCAGCGTTCAGGGGGCGACTAATGAAAAACTGTTTTTT. As protein: CSVQGATNEKLFF. V and J are TRBV29-1 and TRBJ1-4; 8 bases map to TRBD1. The CDR3 contains 13 residues. The germline V gene encodes CDR1 SQVTM and CDR2 ANQGSEA. The V gene end was trimmed by 5 bases and the J gene end by 2 bases; junction bases not matched to a gene: 1.